These 23 T cell receptor beta chains were sequenced from one sample in a study of post-analysis software for immune sequencing data. Regarding the study as a whole: Roughly five TRBV segments appeared more often in patients than in controls, and TRBV5-6, TRBV5-1 and TRBV20-1 were among these.

TCR beta cDNA libraries included unique molecular identifiers. TCRdb ran MiXCR on the PCR reads and lists one entry per CDR3 protein. The sample lists roughly 650,000 distinct CDR3 sequences; 55% to 60% were seen once. These receptors' targets are unknown. The material sequenced was blood. These receptors all stem from a girl aged 2-10 years with multiple sclerosis.

The rearrangement uses TRBV6-5 and TRBJ2-5, with 8 bases fitting TRBD1. Germline lookup yields CDR1 MNHEY and CDR2 SVGAGI. The CDR3 extends over 14 amino acids. V dropped 5 bases and J dropped 11; count of bases not matched to a gene: 13. CDR3 sequence reads: CASSHRQGLREQYF. CDR3 coding DNA: TGTGCCAGCAGTCATCGACAGGGGCTAAGAGAGCAGTACTTC.

This chain links TRBV20-1 with TRBJ2-6; D unresolved. Trimming took 1 base from V and 0 from J, leaving 7 bases between them. The CDR3 length is 15 residues. Germline V gene data show CDR1 as DFQATT and CDR2 as SNEGSKA (reference sequence). The CDR3 loop is CSARGAASGANVLTF. DNA for the CDR3: TGCAGTGCTAGAGGGGCAGCCTCTGGGGCCAACGTCCTGACTTTC.

This chain links TRBV7-9 with TRBJ2-1, with D possibly TRBD1 on 5 matching bases. The germline V and J ends were trimmed by 6 bases and 6 bases, with 18 bases remaining between them. Germline-derived CDR1 and CDR2 are SEHNR and FQNEAQ (reference sequence). The length of the CDR3 is 15 residues. The CDR3 DNA sequence: TGTGCCAGCAGGTCCCCAGGGCAACTTCGCAATGAGCAGTTCTTC. It yields the protein CASRSPGQLRNEQFF. The entire variable domain, with the rest obtained from reference TRBV7-9 and TRBJ2-1, is as follows: DTGVSQNPRHKITKRGQNVTFRCDPISEHNRLYWYRQTLGQGPEFLTYFQNEAQLEKSRLLSDRFSAERPKGSFSTLEIQRTEQGDSAMYLCASRSPGQLRNEQFFGPGTRLTVL.

V and J are TRBV20-1 and TRBJ2-3, with 8 positions matching TRBD2. CDR1 and CDR2 (germline): DFQATT, SNEGSKA (reference sequence). The length of the CDR3 is 13 residues. After removal of 6 bases from V and 1 base from J, the junction contained 3 bases not matched to a gene. Here the CDR3 DNA reads TGCAGTGCCATTAGCGGGGGCACAGATACGCAGTATTTT. Its translation is CSAISGGTDTQYF.

This clonotype was counted only a few times. The V gene is TRBV5-1, the J gene TRBJ2-1, with D perhaps given as TRBD1 or TRBD2 (5 bases each). This CDR3 is 16 amino acids long. Trimming removed 3 bases from V and 0 bases from J, with 13 bases in between. Germline V CDR1 and CDR2: SGHRS, YFSETQ. The CDR3 coding sequence is TGCGCCAGCAGCTGGGGGTTACCGCGCTCCTACAATGAGCAGTTCTTC. It yields the protein CASSWGLPRSYNEQFF.

For this clonotype: The junction differs from germline at one of its ends, possibly a read error. This chain connects TRBV7-9 to TRBJ2-6; D remains ambiguous. The germline gives CDR1 SEHNR, CDR2 FQNEAQ (reference sequence). This CDR3 has 14 residues. CDR3 amino acids: CASTKNPDLNVRTF. In DNA form, the CDR3 reads TGTGCCAGTACCAAAAACCCGGACCTTAACGTCCGGACTTTC.

This clonotype was seen a few times. The chain employs TRBV12-3 or TRBV12-4 and TRBJ2-1, with D possibly matching TRBD2 (6 bases). This CDR3 is built from 15 residues. V shed 6 bases and J shed 2 bases, with 14 bases lying between them. DNA for the CDR3: TGTGCCAGCAGCCCGAGCGGGCTCGCCTACAATGAGCAGTTCTTC. Residues: CASSPSGLAYNEQFF.

V usage is TRBV15 and J usage is TRBJ1-5; D not resolved. Germline CDR1 LNHNV, CDR2 YYDKDF (reference sequence). Trimming stripped 1 base from V and 4 bases from J, with 11 bases between. The CDR3 runs 15 residues. As DNA, the CDR3 is TGTGCCACCAGCAGAGTAGGGCAATCAAATCAGCCCCAGCATTTT. Translating gives CATSRVGQSNQPQHF.

The chain links TRBV7-3 to TRBJ2-7; D assignment may be TRBD1 or TRBD2 (5 bases each). Germline CDR1 SGHTA, CDR2 FQGTGA. The CDR3 totals 15 residues. The V gene lost 1 base and the J gene lost 1 base, with 11 bases spanning the gap. The CDR3 sequence: CASSLRPGTSYEQYF. CDR3 nucleotides: TGTGCCAGCAGCTTAAGGCCTGGGACGTCCTACGAGCAGTACTTC.

The gene calls are TRBV10-3 and TRBJ2-1; TRBD2 aligns across 8 bases. CDR1 and CDR2 from the germline V gene are ENHRY and SYGVKD. The CDR3 covers 14 residues. The junction had 11 bases not matched to a gene; V was cut back by 8 bases and J by 8 bases. The CDR3 nucleotides are TGTGCCATCGCTAAAGGGACTAGTTTCGATGAGCAGTTCTTC. Encoded protein: CAIAKGTSFDEQFF.

The genes are TRBV5-1 and TRBJ2-3, with 9 bases that match TRBD2. In germline, CDR1 is SGHRS, CDR2 YFSETQ. V lost 1 base to trimming and J lost 7 bases; unmatched junction nucleotides: 7. The CDR3 extends over 15 amino acids. In DNA form, the CDR3 reads TGCGCCAGCAGCTTGTGGCTAGCGGGAATTCATACGCAGTATTTT. Protein product: CASSLWLAGIHTQYF.

A few counts support this clonotype. The chain is built from TRBV29-1 and TRBJ2-7, with 8 nucleotides matching TRBD1. The germline CDR1 and CDR2 sequences are SQVTM and ANQGSEA. This CDR3 is built from 14 residues. This CDR3 reads CSDKEGQEDYEQYF. In DNA form, the CDR3 reads TGCAGTGATAAGGAGGGACAGGAAGATTACGAGCAGTACTTC.

The rearrangement links TRBV25-1 to TRBJ2-3; D not certain. The V and J ends lost 3 bases and 0 bases respectively, with 7 bases between them. The CDR3 spans 14 residues. Germline V gives CDR1 MGHDK, CDR2 SYGVNS. DNA of the CDR3: TGTGCCAGCAGTGACATGGACAGCACAGATACGCAGTATTTT. The encoded protein is CASSDMDSTDTQYF.

The CDR3 loop is CASSLTSGYPTDTQYF. DNA for the CDR3: TGTGCCAGCAGTTTGACTAGCGGTTACCCCACAGATACGCAGTATTTT. The chain is built from TRBV12-3 or TRBV12-4 and TRBJ2-3; 9 bases align to TRBD2. The CDR3 has 16 amino acids. The junction had 6 bases not matched to a gene; V was cut back by 3 bases and J by 2 bases.

The CDR3 protein is CASSYSNTGQPQHF. CDR3 sequence (DNA): TGTGCCAGCAGTTACTCGAATACGGGACAGCCCCAGCATTTT. The chain uses TRBV6-5 and TRBJ1-5; D not certain. Germline CDR1 is MNHEY and CDR2 is SVGAGI. The CDR3 extends over 14 amino acids. With 0 bases removed from V and 7 bases from J, the gap between germline ends came to 10 bases.

This sequence joins TRBV7-2 and TRBJ2-3; TRBD1 matches at 10 bases. Germline values: CDR1 SGHTA, CDR2 FQGNSA. Germline trimming cut 5 bases from V and 5 bases from J; bases unmatched to any gene: 1. The CDR3 consists of 13 residues. CDR3 sequence reads: CASSRTGGDTQYF. In nucleotides, the CDR3 is TGTGCCAGCAGCAGGACAGGGGGAGATACGCAGTATTTT.

The chain has TRBV6-5 and TRBJ2-3; D possibly corresponds to TRBD1 (6 bases). The V gene's germline CDR1 is MNHEY and CDR2 SVGAGI. Deletions cut 2 bases from V and 5 bases from J, with 11 bases between. The length of the CDR3 is 14 residues. CDR3 loop: CASSYLGAGDTQYF. The DNA of the CDR3 is TGTGCCAGCAGTTACCTGGGGGCAGGAGATACGCAGTATTTT.

The rearrangement links TRBV3-1 to TRBJ1-2, with D perhaps TRBD1 (5 bases). The CDR3 is 15 amino acids. V dropped 1 base and J dropped 8 bases, with 17 bases sitting between them. The germline V gene encodes CDR1 LGHDT and CDR2 YNNKEL (reference sequence). The CDR3 sequence: CASSQVGVRAEGYTF. CDR3 nucleotides: TGTGCCAGCAGCCAAGTAGGTGTCAGGGCAGAAGGCTACACCTTC.

The chain combines TRBV20-1 with TRBJ2-3; TRBD2 matches 8 bases. This CDR3 has 15 residues. Germline-derived CDR1 and CDR2 are DFQATT and SNEGSKA (reference sequence). The V gene end was trimmed by 3 bases and the J gene end by 4 bases; junction bases not matched to a gene: 9. CDR3 bases: TGCAGTGCTAGCGGACTAGCTCGGAGCCCAGATACGCAGTATTTT. Its translation is CSASGLARSPDTQYF.

V and J are TRBV7-2 and TRBJ2-5, with TRBD1 matching over 10 bases. V gave up 5 bases and J gave up 1 base; unmatched junction bases: 4. The CDR3 contains 15 residues. Germline V lookup: CDR1 SGHTA, CDR2 FQGNSA. CDR3 protein: CASSLGTGVQETQYF. The CDR3 DNA is TGTGCCAGCAGCCTCGGGACAGGGGTCCAAGAGACCCAGTACTTC.

The chain has TRBV2 and TRBJ2-7; TRBD1 might be the D (5 bases). The J call may be in error: the DNA end matches TRBJ2-5 better. The CDR3 sequence is 14 residues long. CDR1 and CDR2 (germline): SNHLY, FYNNEI. CDR3 protein: CASSADGAVETQYF. In DNA, the CDR3 is TGTGCCAGCAGTGCAGATGGGGCCGTGGAGACCCAGTACTTC.

This clonotype was recorded only once. The chain uses TRBV20-1 and TRBJ2-4, with 12 bases lining up with TRBD2. The end of the DNA aligns better with TRBJ2-7, so the J call may be wrong. This CDR3 contains 16 residues. Germline V gives CDR1 DFQATT, CDR2 SNEGSKA (reference sequence). CDR3 DNA: TGCAGTGCTAGACGGCTAGCGGGAGGGCCAGCGTACGAGCAGTACTTC. Translation gives CSARRLAGGPAYEQYF.

The rearrangement links TRBV14 to TRBJ2-1, with a weak D call TRBD2 (5 bases). Trimming cost V 6 bases and J 1 base, with 22 bases left between them. In germline, CDR1 is SGHDN, CDR2 FVKESK. This CDR3 is 18 amino acids long. CDR3 loop: CASRLGRCRGKSYNEQFF. Written as DNA, the CDR3 is TGTGCCAGCAGACTAGGAAGGTGTCGGGGAAAATCCTACAATGAGCAGTTCTTC.